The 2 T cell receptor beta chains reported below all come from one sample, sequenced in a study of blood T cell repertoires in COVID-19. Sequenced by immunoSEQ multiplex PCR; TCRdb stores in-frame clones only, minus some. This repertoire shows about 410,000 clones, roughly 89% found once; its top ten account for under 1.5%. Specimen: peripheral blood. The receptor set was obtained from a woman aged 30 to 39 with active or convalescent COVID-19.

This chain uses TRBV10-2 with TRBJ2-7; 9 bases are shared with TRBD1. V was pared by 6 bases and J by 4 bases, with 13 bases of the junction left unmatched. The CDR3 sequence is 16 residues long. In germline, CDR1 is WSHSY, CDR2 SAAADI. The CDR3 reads CASRGQGSLLSYEQYF. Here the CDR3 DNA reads TGCGCCAGCAGGGGACAGGGTAGTCTACTCTCTTACGAGCAGTACTTC.

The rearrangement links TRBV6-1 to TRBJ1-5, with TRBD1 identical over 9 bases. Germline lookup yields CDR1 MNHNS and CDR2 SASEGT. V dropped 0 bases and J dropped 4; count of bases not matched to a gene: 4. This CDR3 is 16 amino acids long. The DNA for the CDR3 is TGTGCCAGCAGTGAAGCGATAGGACAGGGGAATCAGCCCCAGCATTTT. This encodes CASSEAIGQGNQPQHF.